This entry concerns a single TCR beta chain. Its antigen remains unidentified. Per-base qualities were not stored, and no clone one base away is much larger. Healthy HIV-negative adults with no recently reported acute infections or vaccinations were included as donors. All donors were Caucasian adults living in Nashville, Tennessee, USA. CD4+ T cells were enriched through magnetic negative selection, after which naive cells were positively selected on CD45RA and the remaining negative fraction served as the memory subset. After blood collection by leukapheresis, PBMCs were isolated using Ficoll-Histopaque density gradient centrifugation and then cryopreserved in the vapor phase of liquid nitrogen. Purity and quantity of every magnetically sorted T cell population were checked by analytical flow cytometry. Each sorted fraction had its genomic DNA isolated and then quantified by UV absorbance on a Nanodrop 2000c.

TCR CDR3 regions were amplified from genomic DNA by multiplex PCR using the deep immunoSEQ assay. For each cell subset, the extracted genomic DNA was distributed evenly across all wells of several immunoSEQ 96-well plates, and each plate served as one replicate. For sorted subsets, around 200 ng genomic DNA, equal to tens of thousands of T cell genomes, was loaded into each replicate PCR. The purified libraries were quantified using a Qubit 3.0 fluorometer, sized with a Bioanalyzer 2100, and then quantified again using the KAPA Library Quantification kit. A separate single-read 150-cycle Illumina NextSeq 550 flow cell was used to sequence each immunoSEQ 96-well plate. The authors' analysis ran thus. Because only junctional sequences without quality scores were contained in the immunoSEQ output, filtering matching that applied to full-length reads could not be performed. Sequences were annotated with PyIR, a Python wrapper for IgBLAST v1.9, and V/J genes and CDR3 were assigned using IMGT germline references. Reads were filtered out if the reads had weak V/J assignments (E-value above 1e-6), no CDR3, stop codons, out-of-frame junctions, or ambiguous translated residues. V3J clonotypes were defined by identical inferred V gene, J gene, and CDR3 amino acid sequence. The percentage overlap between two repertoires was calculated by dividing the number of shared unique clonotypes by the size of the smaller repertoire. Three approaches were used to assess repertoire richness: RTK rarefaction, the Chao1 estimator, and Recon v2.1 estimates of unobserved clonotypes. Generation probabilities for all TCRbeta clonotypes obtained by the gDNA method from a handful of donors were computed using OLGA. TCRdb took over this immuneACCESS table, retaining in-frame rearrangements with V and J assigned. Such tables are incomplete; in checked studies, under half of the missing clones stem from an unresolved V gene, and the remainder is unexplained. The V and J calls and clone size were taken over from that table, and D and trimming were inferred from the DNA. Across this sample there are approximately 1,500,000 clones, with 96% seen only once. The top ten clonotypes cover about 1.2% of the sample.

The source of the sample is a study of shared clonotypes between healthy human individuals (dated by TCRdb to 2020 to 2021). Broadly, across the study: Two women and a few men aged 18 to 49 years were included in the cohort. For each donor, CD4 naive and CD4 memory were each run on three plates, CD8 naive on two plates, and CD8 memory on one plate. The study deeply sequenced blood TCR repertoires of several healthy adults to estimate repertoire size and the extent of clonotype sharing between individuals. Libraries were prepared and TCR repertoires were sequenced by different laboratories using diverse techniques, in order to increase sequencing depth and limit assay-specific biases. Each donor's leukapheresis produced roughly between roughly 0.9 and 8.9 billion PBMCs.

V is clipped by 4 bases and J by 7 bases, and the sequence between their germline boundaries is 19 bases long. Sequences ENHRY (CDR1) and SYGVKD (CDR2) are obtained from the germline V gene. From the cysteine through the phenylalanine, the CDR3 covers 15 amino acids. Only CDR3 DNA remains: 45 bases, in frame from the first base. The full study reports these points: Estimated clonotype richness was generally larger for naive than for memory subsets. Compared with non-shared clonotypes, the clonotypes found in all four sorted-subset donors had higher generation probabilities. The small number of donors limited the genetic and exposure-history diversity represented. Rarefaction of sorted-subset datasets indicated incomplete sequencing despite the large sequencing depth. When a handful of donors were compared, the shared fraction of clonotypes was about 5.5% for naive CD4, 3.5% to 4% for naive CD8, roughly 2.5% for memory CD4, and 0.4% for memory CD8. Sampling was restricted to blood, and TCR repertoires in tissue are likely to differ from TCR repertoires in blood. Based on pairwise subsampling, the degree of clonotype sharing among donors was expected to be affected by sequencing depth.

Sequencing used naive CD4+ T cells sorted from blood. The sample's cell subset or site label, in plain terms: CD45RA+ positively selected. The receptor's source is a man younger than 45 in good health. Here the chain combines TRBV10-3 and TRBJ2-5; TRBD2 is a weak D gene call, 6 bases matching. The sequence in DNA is TGTGCCATCAGTGGTAAAGCGGGTGAGGAGGGGACCCAGTACTTC. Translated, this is CAISGKAGEEGTQYF.